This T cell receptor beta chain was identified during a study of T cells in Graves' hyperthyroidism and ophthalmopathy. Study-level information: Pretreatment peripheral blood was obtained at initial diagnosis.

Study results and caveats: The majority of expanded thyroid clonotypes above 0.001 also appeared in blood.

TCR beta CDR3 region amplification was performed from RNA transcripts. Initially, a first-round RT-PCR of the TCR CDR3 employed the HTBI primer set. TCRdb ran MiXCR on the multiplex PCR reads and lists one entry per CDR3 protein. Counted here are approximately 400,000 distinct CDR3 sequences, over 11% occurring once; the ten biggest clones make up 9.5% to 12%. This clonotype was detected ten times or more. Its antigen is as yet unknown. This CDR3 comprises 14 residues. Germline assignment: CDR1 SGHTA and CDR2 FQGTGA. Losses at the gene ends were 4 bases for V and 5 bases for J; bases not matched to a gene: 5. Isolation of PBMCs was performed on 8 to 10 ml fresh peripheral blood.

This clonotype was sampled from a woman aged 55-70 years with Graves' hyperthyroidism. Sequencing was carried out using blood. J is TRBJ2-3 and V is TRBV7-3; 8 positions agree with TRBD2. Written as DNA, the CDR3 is TGTGCCAGCAGCTCGAGCGGGAGCCGAGATACGCAGTATTTT. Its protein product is CASSSSGSRDTQYF.